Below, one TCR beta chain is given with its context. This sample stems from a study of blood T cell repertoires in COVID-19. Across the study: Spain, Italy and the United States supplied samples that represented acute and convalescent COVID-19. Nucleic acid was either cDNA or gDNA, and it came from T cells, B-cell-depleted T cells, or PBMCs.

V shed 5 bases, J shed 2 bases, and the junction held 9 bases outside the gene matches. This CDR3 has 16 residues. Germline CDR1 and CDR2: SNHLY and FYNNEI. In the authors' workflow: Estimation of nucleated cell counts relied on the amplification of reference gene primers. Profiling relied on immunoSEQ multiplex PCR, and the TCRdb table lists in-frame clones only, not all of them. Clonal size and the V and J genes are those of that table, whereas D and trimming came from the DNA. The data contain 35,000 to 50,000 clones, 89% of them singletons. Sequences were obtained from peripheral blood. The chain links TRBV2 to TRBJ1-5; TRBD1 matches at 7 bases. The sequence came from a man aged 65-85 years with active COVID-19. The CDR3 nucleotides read TGTGCCAGCAGTCGATTTACAGGGGAGGGCAATCAGCCCCAGCATTTT. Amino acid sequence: CASSRFTGEGNQPQHF.